These 31 T cell receptor beta chains were sequenced from one sample in a study of T cells in women clearing cervical HPV infection. The assay was immunoSEQ multiplex PCR, and TCRdb's table has in-frame clones only and misses some. This table lists fewer than 35,000 clones. Sequencing used blood buffy coat. All receptors come from a woman aged 18-70 years with a cervical HPV16 infection that either progressed to CIN3+ or cleared (not recorded which).

The CDR3 DNA, read in part, is TGTGCCAGCAGCTTACTAGCGGGGGGGGAGGGTACC. Encoded protein: CASSLLAGGEGT. From start to end, the CDR3 is CASSLLAGGEGTQYF. J is TRBJ2-5 and V is TRBV7-2; 12 nucleotides align to TRBD2. The read gets to within 3 residues of the CDR3 end, and the germline J gene fills in the rest. This CDR3 contains 15 residues. Germline CDR1 is SGHTA and CDR2 is FQGNSA.

To note about this clone: The read is 3 residues too short to cover the CDR3 end, so that end is filled in from the germline J gene. The chain combines TRBV20-1 with TRBJ2-1; TRBD1 aligns across 8 bases. V lost 5 bases, J lost 7 bases, and 4 bases stayed unmatched. This CDR3 is 12 amino acids long. CDR1 and CDR2 (germline): DFQATT, SNEGSKA (reference sequence). CDR3 region: CSAARQGNEQFF. The sequenced part of the CDR3 DNA is TGCAGTGCTGCGAGACAGGGGAATGAG.

Turning to this clone: The read comes to an end 3 residues before the CDR3 does, leaving the germline J gene to fill in the end. This chain links TRBV13 with TRBJ2-1, with D possibly being TRBD2 (5 bases). This CDR3 region has 12 residues. V was clipped by 5 bases and J by 7 bases, with 9 bases between them. Germline assignment: CDR1 PRHDT and CDR2 FYEKMQ (reference sequence). Incomplete CDR3 DNA: TGTGCCAGCAGCACACTAGGTAATGAG. It specifies CASSTLGNE. The whole CDR3 region reads CASSTLGNEQFF.

In the case of this clone: The CDR3 is cut off 3 residues early in the read; its end comes from the germline J gene. This chain links TRBV5-5 with TRBJ1-6; 9 bases fit TRBD1. The germline V gene has CDR1 SGHKS and CDR2 YYEKEE (reference sequence). V shed 6 bases and J 7 bases; nucleotides not matched to a gene: 8. This CDR3 is built from 15 residues. Partial CDR3 DNA: TGTGCCAGCACCCAGGGGGGACAGGGAAATTCACCC. Protein: CASTQGGQGNSP. The CDR3, in full, reads CASTQGGQGNSPLHF.

Points on this clone: Read data end 3 residues before the CDR3 end; the end is taken from the germline J gene. The chain uses TRBV30 and TRBJ2-1; maybe TRBD2 (7 bases). Per germline, CDR1 GTSNPN and CDR2 SVGIG (reference sequence). Trimming shortened V by 3 bases and J by 2 bases, and 11 bases separated the two germline ends. The CDR3 totals 14 residues. The CDR3 loop is CAWRARGPYNEQFF. The CDR3 bases that were read are TGTGCCTGGAGAGCGCGGGGGCCCTACAATGAG.

As concerns this clone: The read comes to an end 3 residues before the CDR3 does, leaving the germline J gene to fill in the end. This rearrangement joins TRBV28 to TRBJ2-6, with TRBD1 matching over 8 bases. The CDR3 has 18 residues. Per germline, CDR1 MDHEN and CDR2 SYDVKM. With V trimmed by 4 bases and J by 3 bases, 11 bases remained unmatched. Incomplete CDR3 DNA: TGTGCCAGCAGTTCGCGGCCGGGACAGGCAAGTGGGGCCAACGTC. This sequence encodes CASSSRPGQASGANV. The full CDR3 is CASSSRPGQASGANVLTF. The full variable domain, with the rest looked up from reference TRBV28 and TRBJ2-6, is DVKVTQSSRYLVKRTGEKVFLECVQDMDHENMFWYRQDPGLGLRLIYFSYDVKMKEKGDIPEGYSVSREKKERFSLILESASTNQTSMYLCASSSRPGQASGANVLTFGAGSRLTVL.

Remarks on this clone: Read data end 3 residues before the CDR3 end; the end is taken from the germline J gene. The chain recombines TRBV10-3 with TRBJ1-2; weak D call: TRBD1 (5 bases). The CDR3 consists of 20 residues. Germline values: CDR1 ENHRY, CDR2 SYGVKD. Trimming cost V 0 bases and J 4 bases, with 27 bases left between them. Partial CDR3 DNA: TGTGCCATCAGTGAGTCAGATGTCGGATGGGGGGAGACCGCTGGCTATGGC. This sequence encodes CAISESDVGWGETAGYG. The CDR3 in full is CAISESDVGWGETAGYGYTF.

With regard to this clone: The read gets to within 3 residues of the CDR3 end, and the germline J gene fills in the rest. This chain uses TRBV19 with TRBJ2-2, with 8 bases aligning to TRBD1. From germline, CDR1 is LNHDA and CDR2 SQIVND (reference sequence). The CDR3 is 14 residues long. Trimming at V came to 6 bases and at J to 7 bases, leaving 7 bases not matched to a gene. CDR3: CASSQDRGGGELFF. CDR3 DNA, as far as it was read: TGTGCCAGTAGCCAAGACAGGGGTGGCGGGGAG.

The CDR3: CASSPPGTIMTDTQYF. CDR3 DNA (partial): TGTGCCAGCTCACCACCGGGGACTATAATGACAGATACG. The J gene is TRBJ2-3, the V gene TRBV18; TRBD2 matches 7 bases. The CDR3 is cut off 3 residues early in the read; its end comes from the germline J gene. This CDR3 comprises 16 residues. Germline V gene lookup returns CDR1 KGHSH and CDR2 LQKENI. V shed 0 bases and J 3 bases; nucleotides not matched to a gene: 6.

On this clone: Coverage ceases 3 residues before the CDR3 finishes, and the germline J gene fills in the end. V gene TRBV2 combines with J gene TRBJ1-2; D is possibly TRBD1 (6 bases). CDR3 size: 14 residues. V shed 8 bases and J shed 4 bases, with 17 bases lying between them. The germline gives CDR1 SNHLY, CDR2 FYNNEI. CDR3 DNA, as far as it was read: TGTGCCAGCGTAGGGGGGGGGACCCCCTATGGC. Translation gives CASVGGGTPYG. The CDR3 as a whole reads CASVGGGTPYGYTF.

On this clone itself: The CDR3 end falls 3 residues outside the read, so it is completed with the germline J gene. V gene TRBV20-1 combines with J gene TRBJ2-3; 9 nucleotides match TRBD1. CDR3 size: 16 residues. CDR1 is DFQATT, CDR2 SNEGSKA, per germline (reference sequence). Trimming cost V 6 bases and J 3 bases; bases outside gene matches: 13. Incomplete CDR3 DNA: TGCAGTGCCCAGGACAGGGGAGGAGGTTGGACAGATACG. Residues: CSAQDRGGGWTDT. In full, the CDR3 is CSAQDRGGGWTDTQYF.

Remarks on this clone: The CDR3 goes on 3 residues after the read ends, and that part is filled in from the germline J gene. The rearrangement uses TRBV19 and TRBJ1-4, with 11 bases lining up with TRBD1. The length of the CDR3 is 17 residues. Germline V CDR1 and CDR2: LNHDA, SQIVND (reference sequence). The DNA read from the CDR3 is TGTGCCAGTAGCCTGACCTGGACAGGGGGCGCGGAGTCACCA. Its translation: CASSLTWTGGAESP. The whole CDR3 protein reads CASSLTWTGGAESPLFF.

As to this clone: The CDR3 is cut off 3 residues early in the read; its end comes from the germline J gene. The V and J genes are TRBV7-9 and TRBJ2-2, with D unclear. Deletions cut 1 base from V and 2 bases from J, with 5 bases between. This CDR3 has 14 amino acids. Germline V gives CDR1 SEHNR, CDR2 FQNEAQ (reference sequence). The CDR3: CASSLVSNTGELFF. Incomplete CDR3 DNA: TGTGCCAGCAGCTTAGTTTCTAACACCGGGGAG.

A remark on this clone: The DNA ends 3 residues before the CDR3 does, and the rest of the CDR3 is filled in from the germline J gene. The V and J genes are TRBV7-8 and TRBJ2-3; 8 bases agree with TRBD2. The germline V gene encodes CDR1 SGHVS and CDR2 FQNEAQ. The CDR3 consists of 17 residues. The DNA read from the CDR3 is TGTGCCAGCAGCTTAGTCTCGAGCGGGAGCATCCAAGAGACG. It encodes CASSLVSSGSIQET. The complete CDR3 protein is CASSLVSSGSIQETQYF.

Turning to this clone: The CDR3 extends 3 residues past the end of the read, so its final part is completed from the germline J gene. V usage is TRBV20-1 and J usage is TRBJ2-3; 7 nucleotides agree with TRBD2. The CDR3 is made up of 16 amino acids. CDR1 is DFQATT, CDR2 SNEGSKA, per germline (reference sequence). V trimming: 1 base; J trimming: 2 bases; junction bases outside the gene matches: 9. The CDR3 bases that were read are TGCAGTGCTAGAGCGTCTAGCGGCACTGCCACAGATACG. Protein product: CSARASSGTATDT. In full, the CDR3 reads CSARASSGTATDTQYF.

Notes on this clone: The read stops 3 residues short of the end of the CDR3; the missing end is completed from the germline J gene. The V call is TRBV5-1, the J call TRBJ2-7, with 8 positions matching TRBD1. Germline trimming cut 0 bases from V and 2 bases from J; bases unmatched to any gene: 7. Per germline, CDR1 SGHRS and CDR2 YFSETQ. The CDR3 runs 16 residues. The CDR3: CASSLVLQGGPYEQYF. The sequenced part of the CDR3 DNA is TGCGCCAGCAGCTTGGTCCTACAGGGGGGTCCCTACGAG.

Note on this clone: The read ends 3 residues early relative to the CDR3; the germline J gene fills the gap. The V call is TRBV19, the J call TRBJ1-2; 9 nucleotides align to TRBD1. The CDR3 extends over 14 amino acids. Germline CDR1 reads LNHDA; CDR2 reads SQIVND (reference sequence). CDR3 protein: CASKGDRESSDYTF. The CDR3 DNA, read in part, is TGTGCCAGTAAAGGGGACAGGGAATCTAGTGAC. Filled out from reference TRBV19 and TRBJ1-2, the complete variable domain reads DGGITQSPKYLFRKEGQNVTLSCEQNLNHDAMYWYRQDPGQGLRLIYYSQIVNDFQKGDIAEGYSVSREKKESFPLTVTSAQKNPTAFYLCASKGDRESSDYTFGSGTRLTVV.

About this clone itself: The DNA ends 3 residues before the CDR3 does, and the rest of the CDR3 is filled in from the germline J gene. The chain carries TRBV6-4 and TRBJ2-1; unclear D gene. CDR3 length: 13 amino acids. Germline assignment: CDR1 MRHNA and CDR2 SNTAGT. V was cut by 2 bases and J by 9 bases, with 11 bases left in between. CDR3 amino acids: CASSDLITGEQFF. The sequenced part of the CDR3 DNA is TGTGCCAGCAGTGACCTCATAACGGGTGAG.

As regards this clone: The missing CDR3 end, 3 residues past where the read stops, is filled in from the germline J gene. This sequence joins TRBV20-1 and TRBJ2-1; possible D gene TRBD2, 6 bases. Trimming cost V 6 bases and J 5 bases, with 14 bases left between them. The CDR3 covers 13 residues. Germline CDR1 and CDR2: DFQATT and SNEGSKA (reference sequence). CDR3 region: CSAMKTSHNEQFF. The DNA read from the CDR3 is TGCAGTGCGATGAAGACTAGTCACAATGAG.

In the case of this clone: The read halts 3 residues ahead of the CDR3 end, with the missing end drawn from the germline J gene. The J gene is TRBJ2-3, the V gene TRBV30; D is possibly TRBD2 (7 bases). Trimming stripped 3 bases from V and 2 bases from J, with 12 bases between. The CDR3 totals 14 residues. CDR1 and CDR2 from the germline V gene are GTSNPN and SVGIG (reference sequence). The covered CDR3 bases are TGTGCCTGGAGGCAGCGGGGACACACAGATACG. The encoded protein is CAWRQRGHTDT. The full CDR3 is CAWRQRGHTDTQYF.

Points on this clone: The read ends 3 residues early relative to the CDR3; the germline J gene fills the gap. The chain uses TRBV18 and TRBJ1-2; the match to TRBD1 covers 9 bases. Germline CDR1 is KGHSH and CDR2 is LQKENI. The length of the CDR3 is 13 residues. This CDR3 is CASSRDREYDYTF. The CDR3 bases that were read are TGTGCCAGCTCACGGGACAGGGAATACGAC.

Notes on this clone: The CDR3 end lies 3 residues beyond the end of the read and is filled in from the germline J gene. The J gene is TRBJ2-7, the V gene TRBV29-1; 7 nucleotides match TRBD1. Germline V lookup: CDR1 SQVTM, CDR2 ANQGSEA. Trimming at V came to 5 bases and at J to 3 bases, leaving 7 bases not matched to a gene. This CDR3 comprises 13 residues. CDR3 protein: CSVLGTENYEQYF. The covered CDR3 bases are TGCAGCGTTTTAGGGACAGAAAACTACGAG.

The part of the CDR3 DNA that was read is TGTGCCAGCAGTCTACGGATCGGGGGTTATTTGGCCTACGAG. Translation gives CASSLRIGGYLAYE. The full CDR3 reads CASSLRIGGYLAYEQYF. The J gene is TRBJ2-7, the V gene TRBV6-2 or TRBV6-3; the D gene is possibly TRBD2 (6 bases). The missing CDR3 end, 3 residues past where the read stops, is filled in from the germline J gene. CDR3 length: 17 amino acids. V dropped 5 bases and J dropped 2 bases, with 22 bases sitting between them. The germline gives CDR1 MNHEY, CDR2 SVGEGT.

Concerning this clone: Sequencing ends 3 residues short of the CDR3 end; the germline J gene provides the rest. The genes are TRBV12-3 or TRBV12-4 and TRBJ2-7; 8 bases fit TRBD1. This CDR3 is built from 14 residues. Trimming cost V 6 bases and J 2 bases; bases outside gene matches: 6. CDR3 protein: CASSLGTGTYEQYF. The covered CDR3 bases are TGTGCCAGCAGCCTTGGGACAGGCACCTACGAG.

In the case of this clone: The read terminates 3 residues ahead of where the CDR3 ends, so the germline J gene completes it. The V call is TRBV2, the J call TRBJ2-2; D is undetermined. The CDR3 sequence is 13 residues long. V was trimmed by 3 bases and J by 5 bases, leaving 7 bases between them. The germline gives CDR1 SNHLY, CDR2 FYNNEI. CDR3 DNA, as far as it was read: TGTGCCAGCAGTGACGTCGTAACCGGGGAG. Translated, it gives CASSDVVTGE. The CDR3 in full is CASSDVVTGELFF.

Concerning this clone itself: The read ends 3 residues before the CDR3 terminus; that terminus is restored from the germline J gene. The chain joins TRBV12-3 or TRBV12-4 to TRBJ2-7, with a weak D call TRBD1 (6 bases). Between the trimmed V and J ends, which lost 6 bases and 4 bases, there was a span of 16 bases. This CDR3 comprises 14 residues. CDR3 sequence reads: CASRSQGALYEQYF. CDR3 DNA (partial): TGTGCCAGCAGGTCACAGGGAGCGCTTTACGAG.

On this clone: The sequenced fragment ends 3 residues before the CDR3 boundary, so the rest is inferred from the germline J gene. The V gene is TRBV19, the J gene TRBJ1-6; no clear D gene. The CDR3 is 15 amino acids. Germline V CDR1 and CDR2: LNHDA, SQIVND (reference sequence). Trimming left V 5 bases short and J 7 bases short, with 15 bases between. This chain's CDR3 is CASSYWAGTNSPLHF. The part of the CDR3 DNA that was read is TGTGCCAGTAGTTACTGGGCCGGAACCAATTCACCC. Full variable domain (remainder filled in from reference TRBV19 and TRBJ1-6): DGGITQSPKYLFRKEGQNVTLSCEQNLNHDAMYWYRQDPGQGLRLIYYSQIVNDFQKGDIAEGYSVSREKKESFPLTVTSAQKNPTAFYLCASSYWAGTNSPLHFGNGTRLTVT.

With respect to this clone: The read gets to within 3 residues of the CDR3 end, and the germline J gene fills in the rest. V is TRBV12-3 or TRBV12-4 and J is TRBJ2-7; 9 nucleotides align to TRBD1. V gave up 8 bases and J gave up 3 bases; unmatched junction bases: 8. The CDR3 consists of 14 residues. This CDR3 is CASLDTGGSYEQYF. Partial CDR3 DNA: TGTGCCAGCCTCGATACAGGGGGCAGCTACGAG.

With regard to this clone: The sequence runs out 3 residues before the end of the CDR3; the remainder is reconstructed from the germline J gene. The rearrangement links TRBV2 to TRBJ1-1, with 9 bases aligning to TRBD1. The V segment lost 0 bases and the J segment 0 bases; nucleotides outside the gene matches: 5. The CDR3 loop spans 17 amino acids. Germline V gene data show CDR1 as SNHLY and CDR2 as FYNNEI. This chain's CDR3 is CASSEAGQGGMNTEAFF. The sequenced CDR3 bases are TGTGCCAGCAGTGAAGCGGGACAGGGAGGAATGAACACTGAA.

The sequenced part of the CDR3 DNA is TGTGCCAGTAGTGCCAGCGGGGGGGAATACAATGAG. Its translation: CASSASGGEYNE. The entire CDR3 reads CASSASGGEYNEQFF. This rearrangement joins TRBV19 to TRBJ2-1, with 10 bases fitting TRBD2. The read ends 3 residues early relative to the CDR3; the germline J gene fills the gap. Germline V gives CDR1 LNHDA, CDR2 SQIVND (reference sequence). V shed 5 bases and J 4 bases; nucleotides not matched to a gene: 5. This CDR3 is built from 15 residues.

Notes on this clone: The sequence runs out 3 residues before the end of the CDR3; the remainder is reconstructed from the germline J gene. The chain employs TRBV7-3 and TRBJ2-2; 8 nucleotides align to TRBD2. The CDR3 has 16 amino acids. CDR1 and CDR2 from the germline V gene are SGHTA and FQGTGA. J gave up 4 bases and V 4 bases, and 8 bases lay outside the gene matches. The sequenced part of the CDR3 DNA is TGTGCCAGCAGCTCGTCGGGGGGGGGAAGCACCGGGGAG. Protein sequence: CASSSSGGGSTGE. The CDR3 reads in full as CASSSSGGGSTGELFF. Together with reference TRBV7-3 and TRBJ2-2, the CDR3 gives the full variable domain: GAGVSQTPSNKVTEKGKYVELRCDPISGHTALYWYRQSLGQGPEFLIYFQGTGAADDSGLPNDRFFAVRPEGSVSTLKIQRTERGDSAVYLCASSSSGGGSTGELFFGEGSRLTVL.